Each of the 10 T cell receptor beta chains below was sequenced from the same sample in a study of CD8+ T cells in alopecia areata. RNA, once extracted, was reverse transcribed into cDNA for use as the sequencing template. Libraries were prepared by immunoSEQ multiplex PCR; TCRdb keeps only in-frame clonotypes and omits some of them. The repertoire holds 90,000 to 100,000 clones, around 60% seen once, with roughly a sixth in the top ten. Treatment in this sample: oral pan-JAK inhibitor, 5-10 mg twice daily. Sequenced material: CD8+ T cells sorted from blood, taken at week 4, from a patient treated with tofacitinib. The source of these receptors is a human donor with alopecia areata.

This rearrangement joins TRBV18 to TRBJ2-5; 7 nucleotides match TRBD2. The V and J ends lost 0 bases and 4 bases, in that order; junction bases with no gene match: 2. The germline CDR1 and CDR2 sequences are KGHSH and LQKENI. The CDR3 is 14 amino acids. CDR3 nucleotides: TGTGCCAGCTCACCACCTGGGGAGGGAGAGACCCAGTACTTC. Its translation: CASSPPGEGETQYF.

This clone was found a few times. The chain uses TRBV5-5 and TRBJ2-1; 7 positions agree with TRBD2. From germline, CDR1 is SGHKS and CDR2 YYEKEE (reference sequence). There are 13 residues in the CDR3. The V segment lost 9 bases and the J segment 8 bases; nucleotides outside the gene matches: 11. In DNA form, the CDR3 reads TGTGCCACTGGGGCGGGAGAGGCGGATGAGCAGTTCTTC. This translates into CATGAGEADEQFF.

This clone has only one observation. The rearrangement joins TRBV10-3 to TRBJ2-3; possible D gene TRBD2, 7 bases. Trimming removed 3 bases at V and 3 bases at J, with 13 bases between. This CDR3 spans 15 amino acids. Germline CDR1 ENHRY, CDR2 SYGVKD. DNA for the CDR3: TGTGCCATCAGTGACAGGGGAGGGGGAACAGATACGCAGTATTTT. Encoded protein: CAISDRGGGTDTQYF.

The gene calls are TRBV30 and TRBJ2-7; D perhaps matches TRBD2 (6 bases). Trimming left V 2 bases short and J 2 bases short, with 13 bases between. The CDR3 spans 14 residues. CDR1 and CDR2 (germline): GTSNPN, SVGIG (reference sequence). In nucleotides, the CDR3 is TGTGCCTGGAGTTACCTAGCGTCTGCCTACGAGCAGTACTTC. This encodes CAWSYLASAYEQYF.

This clone was seen repeatedly, ten times or more. The rearrangement links TRBV4-2 to TRBJ2-5; no clear D. Germline loops: CDR1 LGHNA, CDR2 YNFKEQ. CDR3 length: 15 amino acids. V lost 0 bases and J 5 bases, leaving 13 bases between the germline ends. The CDR3 protein is CASSQEELHVETQYF. The CDR3 DNA is TGTGCCAGCAGCCAAGAGGAACTACATGTGGAGACCCAGTACTTC.

As for this clone: This same CDR3 is encoded by further DNA sequences in the sample. This rearrangement joins TRBV29-1 to TRBJ2-7, with D possibly matching TRBD1 (6 bases). CDR1 and CDR2 (germline): SQVTM, ANQGSEA. The CDR3 spans 12 residues. V dropped 3 bases and J dropped 3 bases, with 9 bases sitting between them. This CDR3 reads CSVEAGDYEQYF. The CDR3 coding sequence is TGCAGCGTTGAGGCAGGGGACTACGAGCAGTACTTC.

V is TRBV28 and J is TRBJ2-7; no definite D call. CDR1 and CDR2 from the germline V gene are MDHEN and SYDVKM. The CDR3 has 13 residues. The germline V and J ends were trimmed by 2 bases and 2 bases, with 7 bases remaining between them. This chain's CDR3 is CASSLVAAYEQYF. Written as DNA, the CDR3 is TGTGCCAGCAGTTTAGTCGCGGCCTACGAGCAGTACTTC.

J is TRBJ2-5 and V is TRBV27, with D perhaps TRBD2 (5 bases). Trimming took 2 bases from V and 5 from J, leaving 9 bases between them. This CDR3 spans 13 amino acids. Germline-derived CDR1 and CDR2 are MNHEY and SMNVEV (reference sequence). For the CDR3, the DNA is TGTGCCAGCAGTTTACGAGCGGAGGAGACCCAGTACTTC. Amino acids: CASSLRAEETQYF.

The rearrangement uses TRBV9 and TRBJ2-1; 12 positions agree with TRBD2. The junction had 3 bases not matched to a gene; V was cut back by 0 bases and J by 8 bases. This CDR3 has 15 amino acids. Germline CDR1 is SGDLS and CDR2 is YYNGEE. CDR3 in DNA: TGTGCCAGCAGCGTAGGGACTAGCGGGATTGATGAGCAGTTCTTC. This translates into CASSVGTSGIDEQFF.

The chain uses TRBV7-2 and TRBJ2-1; TRBD2 agrees at 8 bases. The CDR3 extends over 17 amino acids. Germline V gene data show CDR1 as SGHTA and CDR2 as FQGNSA. After removal of 1 base from V and 13 bases from J, the junction contained 18 bases not matched to a gene. The CDR3 loop is CASSLVWASGPRRSQFF. CDR3 coding DNA: TGTGCCAGCAGCTTAGTTTGGGCTAGCGGGCCCAGGCGTAGTCAGTTCTTC.